The 4 T cell receptor beta chains reported below all come from one sample, sequenced in a study of tumor and adjacent non-tumor tissue in lung cancer. The library came from three nested PCR rounds adapted from ARM-PCR protocols. In TCRdb, the multiplex PCR reads were re-called with MiXCR into one record per CDR3 protein. The sample lists 90,000 to 100,000 distinct CDR3 sequences, roughly 80% occurring once. RNA was extracted from bulk tissue without any cell sorting. The normal lung tissue was taken more than 3 cm from the tumor edge. The specimen was distant non-tumor lung tissue. These TCRs come from a man in his sixties with small cell lung cancer.

V gene TRBV20-1 combines with J gene TRBJ2-1, with a weak D call TRBD2 (6 bases). V dropped 8 bases and J dropped 8 bases, with 16 bases sitting between them. The CDR3 is made up of 12 amino acids. Germline V gene lookup returns CDR1 DFQATT and CDR2 SNEGSKA (reference sequence). For the CDR3, the DNA is TGCAGTTCTTCTAGCGAGATCGATGAGCAGTTCTTC. Translation: CSSSSEIDEQFF.

This clonotype showed up just once. This likely comes from a read error, as the CDR3 has no conserved phenylalanine or tryptophan at its end. The gene calls are TRBV6-1 and TRBJ2-7, with D maybe TRBD2 (6 bases). TRBJ2-1 explains the end of the DNA better; the J call may be wrong. Per the germline V gene, CDR1 is MNHNS and CDR2 is SASEGT. The CDR3 spans 15 residues. The CDR3 protein is CASSGLEGSSYEQFL. The CDR3 bases are TGTGCCAGCAGTGGTCTGGAGGGAAGCTCCTACGAGCAGTTCTTA.

A remark on this clonotype: The germline gene is not matched at one end of the junction; a read error may be the cause. The chain employs TRBV30 and TRBJ2-2, with D perhaps TRBD1 (6 bases). The CDR3 consists of 14 residues. Per germline, CDR1 GTSNPN and CDR2 SVGIG (reference sequence). The CDR3 here is CAWSPPGTNGEPFF. The CDR3 DNA is TGTGCCTGGAGTCCTCCCGGGACAAACGGGGAGCCGTTTTTT.

The chain links TRBV9 to TRBJ2-2; 10 bases fit TRBD2. The CDR3 runs to 16 residues. The germline V gene encodes CDR1 SGDLS and CDR2 YYNGEE. V lost 3 bases to trimming and J lost 6 bases; unmatched junction nucleotides: 8. The CDR3 DNA sequence: TGTGCCAGCAGCGGCCGCCTAGCGGGAGTCCCCGGGGAGCTGTTTTTT. It codes for CASSGRLAGVPGELFF.